Listed below are T cell receptor beta chains from one sample, sequenced in a study of T-cell memory formation after mild COVID-19. TCRdb re-called the 5' RACE reads through MiXCR, storing one row per CDR3 protein. The profile shows around 440,000 distinct CDR3 sequences, 18% of them singletons. The sample taken for sequencing was PBMCs or a T cell subset sorted from them (not recorded which). The source of these receptors is an adult woman who had mild COVID-19 (a few samples of this study predate the infection). Cell type and time point are not known. CDR3s leave out the opening cysteine and the closing phenylalanine or tryptophan. The D gene is left open where the match is weak.

V	J	D	CDR3
TRBV7-6	TRBJ2-7	NA	ASSLGAIYEQY
TRBV5-1	TRBJ2-7	NA	ASSLAAGPYEQY
TRBV5-1	TRBJ1-5	TRBD1	ASSLDGTGNQPQH
TRBV3-1	TRBJ2-1	TRBD2	ASSPTSGEFGGEQF
TRBV12-3/TRBV12-4	TRBJ2-7	TRBD2	ASSVGRWYEQY
TRBV20-1	TRBJ1-2	NA	SAGPSLGYT
TRBV30	TRBJ2-3	NA	AWSVRVTDTQY
TRBV4-1	TRBJ2-3	NA	ASSQVQLSTDTQY
TRBV5-1	TRBJ1-1	TRBD1	ASSLVGTDTEAF
TRBV7-9	TRBJ2-2	TRBD1	ASILRRDRGPGELF
TRBV7-6	TRBJ2-5	TRBD2	ASSPRVAGVLGETQY
TRBV11-2	TRBJ2-1	TRBD2	ASSLDPPGGAIYNEQF
TRBV6-2/TRBV6-3	TRBJ1-5	NA	ASRAGTRGNQPQH
TRBV23-1	TRBJ1-2	NA	ASSQIAPRYGYT
TRBV10-2	TRBJ1-6	TRBD1	ASTGGSSYNSPLH
TRBV7-2	TRBJ2-1	NA	ASSFRTSEGNEQF
TRBV4-1	TRBJ1-5	NA	ASSPTGVSNQPQH
TRBV3-1	TRBJ2-1	TRBD2	ASSQSRGLAGSSYNEQF
TRBV11-2	TRBJ2-7	TRBD2	ASSLGSGRYEQY
TRBV3-1	TRBJ2-5	NA	ASSQQRKPQETQY
TRBV24-1	TRBJ2-1	NA	ATSDLASMSSYNEQF
TRBV6-2/TRBV6-3	TRBJ2-1	TRBD2	ASRLTSGENNEQF
TRBV5-1	TRBJ1-1	TRBD1	ASSSGQGLTEAF
TRBV27	TRBJ2-7	NA	ASSYAGPSYEQY
TRBV2	TRBJ1-1	TRBD1	ASKQGVTEAF
TRBV15	TRBJ1-1	NA	ATSREGFSRATEAF
TRBV6-2/TRBV6-3	TRBJ2-1	TRBD2	ASNPGLAGHEQF
TRBV3-1	TRBJ2-2	NA	ASNRAGTGELF
TRBV12-3/TRBV12-4	TRBJ2-5	TRBD1	ASSPGQGYQETQY